These 20 T cell receptor beta chains share one sample of origin, sequenced in a study of T cells expressing NK-cell markers. Using the 5' RACE reads, TCRdb records one entry per CDR3 protein without DNA. The sample table includes more than 400,000 distinct CDR3 sequences. Sequencing was performed on blood T cells: a sorted CD56 or NKG2C T cell subset, CD4+ or CD8+ T cells, or bulk PBMC T cells (not recorded which). These receptors all come from a woman aged 18 to 75 in good health.

J is TRBJ2-1 and V is TRBV6-2 or TRBV6-3; the TCRdb call, TRBD2, lacks DNA for checking. The germline V gene has CDR1 MNHEY and CDR2 SVGEGT. CDR3 length: 16 residues. Here the CDR3 reads CASSYSRLAGAHEQFF.

This CDR3 is CASSLVVNTIYF. The chain employs TRBV12-3 or TRBV12-4 and TRBJ1-3. The CDR3 loop spans 12 amino acids.

V is TRBV9 and J is TRBJ1-3. CDR3 length: 12 residues. Per germline, CDR1 SGDLS and CDR2 YYNGEE. The chain's CDR3 is CASRGGGNTIYF.

The chain combines TRBV11-2 with TRBJ2-6. This CDR3 comprises 18 residues. CDR1 and CDR2 from the germline V gene are SGHAT and FQNNGV. Here the CDR3 reads CASSLVGRSHSGANVLTF.

The chain links TRBV5-1 to TRBJ2-3; TCRdb picks TRBD1, but there is no DNA to check that call. The V gene's germline CDR1 is SGHRS and CDR2 YFSETQ. The CDR3 runs 15 residues. The CDR3 reads CASSFGSGREDTQYF. Drawing the rest from reference TRBV5-1 and TRBJ2-3, the complete variable domain is KAGVTQTPRYLIKTRGQQVTLSCSPISGHRSVSWYQQTPGQGLQFLFEYFSETQRNKGNFPGRFSGRQFSNSRSEMNVSTLELGDSALYLCASSFGSGREDTQYFGPGTRLTVL.

This chain connects TRBV9 to TRBJ2-1; TCRdb selects TRBD1, and the lack of DNA leaves this call unchecked. This CDR3 has 16 amino acids. CDR1 and CDR2 (germline): SGDLS, YYNGEE. The CDR3: CASSVGDRAWDNEQFF.

The V call is TRBV4-2, the J call TRBJ2-3; TCRdb selects TRBD2, and the lack of DNA leaves this call unchecked. The CDR3 runs 19 residues. Per the germline V gene, CDR1 is LGHNA and CDR2 is YNFKEQ. CDR3 protein: CASSQGTEAGLPYTDTQYF.

The chain couples TRBV7-3 to TRBJ2-1; TCRdb picks TRBD2, but there is no DNA to check that call. Germline loops: CDR1 SGHTA, CDR2 FQGTGA. The length of the CDR3 is 16 residues. CDR3 region: CASSFSGSSDYNEQFF.

This chain connects TRBV7-7 to TRBJ2-2. The CDR3 has 14 amino acids. Germline loops: CDR1 SSHAT, CDR2 FNYEAQ (reference sequence). The CDR3 here is CASSARHYTGELFF.

The chain uses TRBV28 and TRBJ2-1; the D call from TCRdb, TRBD2, cannot be confirmed without DNA. Germline V gene sequence: CDR1 MDHEN, CDR2 SYDVKM. CDR3 length: 16 amino acids. The CDR3 is CASSSGTSAMEDEQFF. Drawing the rest from reference TRBV28 and TRBJ2-1, the complete variable domain is DVKVTQSSRYLVKRTGEKVFLECVQDMDHENMFWYRQDPGLGLRLIYFSYDVKMKEKGDIPEGYSVSREKKERFSLILESASTNQTSMYLCASSSGTSAMEDEQFFGPGTRLTVL.

V usage is TRBV5-1 and J usage is TRBJ2-3; TCRdb selects TRBD1, and the lack of DNA leaves this call unchecked. CDR3 length equals 14 residues. The germline gives CDR1 SGHRS, CDR2 YFSETQ. CDR3 amino acids: CASTSRGGTDTQYF.

The chain recombines TRBV21-1 with TRBJ2-1; TCRdb's D gene call, TRBD1, goes unchecked for lack of DNA. TRBV21-1 is termed a pseudogene. The CDR3 consists of 17 residues. The CDR3: CASSKPANRGVDDEQFF.

The chain is built from TRBV4-2 and TRBJ2-1. Germline CDR1 is LGHNA and CDR2 is YNFKEQ. This CDR3 region has 14 residues. The CDR3 here is CASSQERFANEQFF.

The chain links TRBV20-1 to TRBJ2-1; TCRdb calls TRBD1, which cannot be checked without DNA. Germline CDR1 DFQATT, CDR2 SNEGSKA (reference sequence). The CDR3 is made up of 13 amino acids. The CDR3: CSATGGVYNEQFF.

This chain connects TRBV12-3 or TRBV12-4 to TRBJ2-3; TCRdb picks TRBD2, but there is no DNA to check that call. The CDR3 has 13 amino acids. Here the CDR3 reads CASSQRTSGGWYF.

The chain has TRBV12-3 or TRBV12-4 and TRBJ1-5; TCRdb indicates TRBD1, and absent DNA this call remains unverified. This CDR3 is built from 14 residues. The CDR3 sequence is CASSDTGGNQPQHF.

V usage is TRBV28 and J usage is TRBJ2-1. This CDR3 is built from 11 residues. CDR1 and CDR2 from the germline V gene are MDHEN and SYDVKM. CDR3: CASTLLDEQFF.

The rearrangement links TRBV6-4 to TRBJ2-2. Germline values: CDR1 MRHNA, CDR2 SNTAGT. CDR3 length: 14 residues. CDR3 amino acids: CASSDSPTAGELFF.

CDR3 amino acids: CSVEDPGLASYEQYF. The chain uses TRBV29-1 and TRBJ2-7; TCRdb outputs TRBD2, but without DNA this stays unchecked. Germline loops: CDR1 SQVTM, CDR2 ANQGSEA. The CDR3 runs 15 residues.

The gene calls are TRBV27 and TRBJ2-2; there is no DNA to check the TCRdb D call of TRBD1. The CDR3 has 14 amino acids. Germline V gene data show CDR1 as MNHEY and CDR2 as SMNVEV (reference sequence). CDR3: CASRSGGSTGELFF.